The rows below give T cell receptor beta chains drawn from one sample of a study of blood T cell repertoires in COVID-19. TCRdb's copy holds only in-frame clones and misses some; the assay was immunoSEQ multiplex PCR. The sample has around 420,000 clones, approximately 88% seen once. The sequencing sample was made of PBMCs or T cells enriched from blood (not recorded which). The receptors here all came from a middle-aged woman with acute COVID-19. CDR3s include the opening cysteine and the closing phenylalanine or tryptophan. The D gene is left open where the match is weak. Clone size, where shown, is once, few, many, or a class for clones that have expanded.

j_gene: TRBJ2-7
d_gene: -
abundance: few
v_gene: TRBV3-1/TRBV3-2
CDR3nt: TGTGCCAGCAGCCAAGGTAACAAACAGTACTTC
CDR3aa: CASSQGNKQYF

j_gene: TRBJ2-3
d_gene: TRBD2
abundance: -
v_gene: TRBV5-1
CDR3nt: TGCGCCAGCAGCCTGACTAGCGGGGGGTACACAGATACGCAGTATTTT
CDR3aa: CASSLTSGGYTDTQYF

j_gene: TRBJ1-2
d_gene: -
abundance: -
v_gene: TRBV2
CDR3nt: TGTGCCAGCAGTGGGGGGCCCGGCTACACCTTC
CDR3aa: CASSGGPGYTF

j_gene: TRBJ2-5
d_gene: -
abundance: -
v_gene: TRBV5-1
CDR3nt: TGCGCCAGCAGCCTACGACTAGAGGGGTCTGGAGAGACCCAGTACTTC
CDR3aa: CASSLRLEGSGETQYF

j_gene: TRBJ2-2
d_gene: TRBD1
abundance: few
v_gene: TRBV5-4
CDR3nt: TGTGCCAGCAGCCGAGCCGGGACAGGTTCTAACACCGGGGAGCTGTTTTTT
CDR3aa: CASSRAGTGSNTGELFF

j_gene: TRBJ1-2
d_gene: -
abundance: -
v_gene: TRBV5-6
CDR3nt: TGTGCCAGCAGCTCCCCGGGACACATCACGGATGGCTACACCTTC
CDR3aa: CASSSPGHITDGYTF

j_gene: TRBJ1-1
d_gene: -
abundance: few
v_gene: TRBV6-6
CDR3nt: TGTGCCAGCAGTGTTCGCGAGAACACTGAAGCTTTCTTT
CDR3aa: CASSVRENTEAFF

j_gene: TRBJ1-1
d_gene: -
abundance: -
v_gene: TRBV4-1
CDR3nt: TGCGCCAGCAGCCAAGGGCGTACGATTGCCGGGTTGACTGAAGCTTTCTTT
CDR3aa: CASSQGRTIAGLTEAFF

j_gene: TRBJ2-7
d_gene: TRBD1
abundance: once
v_gene: TRBV10-2
CDR3nt: TGCGCCAGCAGTGAGTACGGGACAGGGTACGAGCAGTACTTC
CDR3aa: CASSEYGTGYEQYF

j_gene: TRBJ1-2
d_gene: TRBD1
abundance: -
v_gene: TRBV12-5
CDR3nt: TGTGCTAGTGGTTTGCCTTGGACAGGGGGCTACACCTTC
CDR3aa: CASGLPWTGGYTF

j_gene: TRBJ2-1
d_gene: -
abundance: -
v_gene: TRBV29-1
CDR3nt: TGCAGCGTTGAAGGAATAGTGGGCTATGAGCAGTTCTTC
CDR3aa: CSVEGIVGYEQFF

j_gene: TRBJ2-1
d_gene: -
abundance: -
v_gene: TRBV18
CDR3nt: TGTGCCAGCTCACCACCCCAGGGTCAGTATGAGCAGTTCTTC
CDR3aa: CASSPPQGQYEQFF

j_gene: TRBJ2-3
d_gene: -
abundance: -
v_gene: TRBV21-1
CDR3nt: TGTGCCAGCGGCCTGCTCGGCACAGATACGCAGTATTTT
CDR3aa: CASGLLGTDTQYF

j_gene: TRBJ1-5
d_gene: -
abundance: -
v_gene: TRBV30
CDR3nt: TGTGCCGCGGCGACAGGTAATCAGCCCCAGCATTTT
CDR3aa: CAAATGNQPQHF

j_gene: TRBJ1-6
d_gene: TRBD1
abundance: -
v_gene: TRBV11-2
CDR3nt: TGTGCCAGCACAGGGGAGACAGGGTGGAATTCACCCCTCCACTTT
CDR3aa: CASTGETGWNSPLHF

j_gene: TRBJ1-5
d_gene: -
abundance: -
v_gene: TRBV23-1
CDR3nt: TGCGCCAGCAGTCAAGGGGGGTTTGTATATCAGCCCCAGCATTTT
CDR3aa: CASSQGGFVYQPQHF

j_gene: TRBJ2-4
d_gene: -
abundance: -
v_gene: TRBV5-4
CDR3nt: TGTGCCAGCAGCTTGTCAGCGGGCCCTATAGCCAAAAACATTCAGTACTTC
CDR3aa: CASSLSAGPIAKNIQYF

j_gene: TRBJ2-3
d_gene: TRBD2
abundance: -
v_gene: TRBV7-6
CDR3nt: TGTGCCAGCAGCCCGGCGGCGGGGGGCCCCACAGATACGCAGTATTTT
CDR3aa: CASSPAAGGPTDTQYF

j_gene: TRBJ1-3
d_gene: -
abundance: -
v_gene: TRBV3-1/TRBV3-2
CDR3nt: TGTGCCAGCAGCTCAGGTATCTCTGGAAACACCATATATTTT
CDR3aa: CASSSGISGNTIYF

j_gene: TRBJ2-1
d_gene: TRBD2
abundance: -
v_gene: TRBV7-2
CDR3nt: TGTGCCAGCAGCTTAGTTAGCGGGGGGGCCCGGAATGAGCAGTTCTTC
CDR3aa: CASSLVSGGARNEQFF

j_gene: TRBJ1-5
d_gene: -
abundance: -
v_gene: TRBV5-1
CDR3nt: TGCGCCAGCAGCCCTAACGGAGGCCTCAATCAGCCCCAGCATTTT
CDR3aa: CASSPNGGLNQPQHF

j_gene: TRBJ2-2
d_gene: TRBD2
abundance: -
v_gene: TRBV27
CDR3nt: TGTGCCAGCAGATTTGGCGGGGGGCGGGACACCGGGGAGCTGTTTTTT
CDR3aa: CASRFGGGRDTGELFF

j_gene: TRBJ1-1
d_gene: -
abundance: -
v_gene: TRBV5-5
CDR3nt: TGTGCCAGCAGCTTGCATCAGAACACTGAAGCTTTCTTT
CDR3aa: CASSLHQNTEAFF

j_gene: TRBJ1-2
d_gene: TRBD1
abundance: -
v_gene: TRBV7-9
CDR3nt: TGTGCCAGCAGCGCCCGAGGACAGGGAGGAAACTATGGCTACACCTTC
CDR3aa: CASSARGQGGNYGYTF

j_gene: TRBJ1-5
d_gene: -
abundance: -
v_gene: TRBV6-5
CDR3nt: TGTGCCAGCACCCCTGGGGGGTACAATCAGCCCCAGCATTTT
CDR3aa: CASTPGGYNQPQHF

j_gene: TRBJ2-2
d_gene: -
abundance: -
v_gene: TRBV21-1
CDR3nt: TGTGCCAGCAGCAAAGATGATGTCGGGGAGGGGAGGACCGGGGAGCTGTTTTTT
CDR3aa: CASSKDDVGEGRTGELFF

j_gene: TRBJ2-5
d_gene: TRBD2
abundance: once
v_gene: TRBV7-8
CDR3nt: TGTGCCAGCAGCTCACGACTAGCGGGGGGGCAGGAGACCCAGTACTTC
CDR3aa: CASSSRLAGGQETQYF

j_gene: TRBJ1-2
d_gene: TRBD1
abundance: once
v_gene: TRBV29-1
CDR3nt: TGCAGCGCTGGGACAGATACTAACTATGGCTACACCTTC
CDR3aa: CSAGTDTNYGYTF

j_gene: TRBJ2-7
d_gene: TRBD1
abundance: -
v_gene: TRBV15
CDR3nt: TGTGCCACCACCATGGACAGGGGCTACGAGCAGTACTTC
CDR3aa: CATTMDRGYEQYF

j_gene: TRBJ1-2
d_gene: -
abundance: -
v_gene: TRBV3-1/TRBV3-2
CDR3nt: TGTGCCAGCAGCCAAGAGGGCCTTAACTATGGCTACACCTTC
CDR3aa: CASSQEGLNYGYTF

j_gene: TRBJ2-5
d_gene: TRBD2
abundance: -
v_gene: TRBV7-9
CDR3nt: TGTGCCAGCAAAGCGGGGGGGCCCCAAGAGACCCAGTACTTC
CDR3aa: CASKAGGPQETQYF

j_gene: TRBJ2-3
d_gene: -
abundance: -
v_gene: TRBV6-5
CDR3nt: TGTGCCAGCACCGGGGACACAGAGACAACAGATACGCAGTATTTT
CDR3aa: CASTGDTETTDTQYF

j_gene: TRBJ1-5
d_gene: -
abundance: -
v_gene: TRBV4-1
CDR3nt: TGCGCCAGCAGCCAAGTGGCAGGATTGCCTCAGCCCCAGCATTTT
CDR3aa: CASSQVAGLPQPQHF

j_gene: TRBJ1-2
d_gene: -
abundance: -
v_gene: TRBV11-2
CDR3nt: TGTGCCAGCAGCTTCGATAGTGTCGGCTACACCTTC
CDR3aa: CASSFDSVGYTF

j_gene: TRBJ1-1
d_gene: -
abundance: -
v_gene: TRBV7-9
CDR3nt: TGTGCCAGCAGCTTAACAGGGAGTACTGAAGCTTTCTTT
CDR3aa: CASSLTGSTEAFF

j_gene: TRBJ2-5
d_gene: -
abundance: -
v_gene: TRBV3-1/TRBV3-2
CDR3nt: TGTGCCAGCAATCTGGGGGCTCCGGACCTAGCCCAGTACTTC
CDR3aa: CASNLGAPDLAQYF

j_gene: TRBJ1-1
d_gene: -
abundance: -
v_gene: TRBV27
CDR3nt: TGTGCCAGCAGTTTGTACAGAAACACTGAAGCTTTCTTT
CDR3aa: CASSLYRNTEAFF

j_gene: TRBJ2-5
d_gene: -
abundance: -
v_gene: TRBV3-1/TRBV3-2
CDR3nt: TGTGCCAGCAGCCTCGGACCAGGGGAGACCCAGTACTTC
CDR3aa: CASSLGPGETQYF

j_gene: TRBJ1-4
d_gene: TRBD1
abundance: few
v_gene: TRBV6-1
CDR3nt: TGTGCCAGCAGTGAAACAGGGGCGGGATATGAAAAACTGTTTTTT
CDR3aa: CASSETGAGYEKLFF

j_gene: TRBJ2-2
d_gene: TRBD1
abundance: many
v_gene: TRBV5-1
CDR3nt: TGCGCCAGCACCCGACGACAGGGGGGTTTTAACACCGGGGAGCTGTTTTTT
CDR3aa: CASTRRQGGFNTGELFF

j_gene: TRBJ2-1
d_gene: TRBD1
abundance: -
v_gene: TRBV29-1
CDR3nt: TGCAGCGTTGGGGACAGGAAGAGTTTCTCCTACAATGAGCAGTTCTTC
CDR3aa: CSVGDRKSFSYNEQFF

j_gene: TRBJ2-3
d_gene: TRBD2
abundance: -
v_gene: TRBV7-6
CDR3nt: TGTGCCAGCAGCTTACGGGGGGGAAGCACAGATACGCAGTATTTT
CDR3aa: CASSLRGGSTDTQYF

j_gene: TRBJ2-7
d_gene: TRBD1
abundance: -
v_gene: TRBV18
CDR3nt: TGTGCCAGCTTGCCGGGACAGGTACTTCCTACCTCCTACGAGCAGTACTTC
CDR3aa: CASLPGQVLPTSYEQYF

j_gene: TRBJ2-1
d_gene: -
abundance: -
v_gene: TRBV10-2
CDR3nt: TGCGCCAGCAGTGAGTCGTCAGGGGATGAGCAGTTCTTC
CDR3aa: CASSESSGDEQFF

j_gene: TRBJ2-2
d_gene: -
abundance: -
v_gene: TRBV12-3/TRBV12-4
CDR3nt: TGTGCCAGCAAGGGGGCGAACACCGGGGAGCTGTTTTTT
CDR3aa: CASKGANTGELFF

j_gene: TRBJ1-5
d_gene: -
abundance: -
v_gene: TRBV3-1/TRBV3-2
CDR3nt: TGTGCCAGCAGCCAAGTGCCGGGTAGCAATCAGCCCCAGCATTTT
CDR3aa: CASSQVPGSNQPQHF

j_gene: TRBJ1-1
d_gene: -
abundance: -
v_gene: TRBV3-1/TRBV3-2
CDR3nt: TGTGCCAGCAGCCAAGGGGACTTTGGGGCTTTCTTT
CDR3aa: CASSQGDFGAFF

j_gene: TRBJ2-1
d_gene: TRBD2
abundance: -
v_gene: TRBV6-6
CDR3nt: TGTGCCAGCAGTCGACTAGCGGGACCCCCCTACAATGAGCAGTTCTTC
CDR3aa: CASSRLAGPPYNEQFF

j_gene: TRBJ1-2
d_gene: -
abundance: -
v_gene: TRBV5-5
CDR3nt: TGTGCCAGCAGCTCTGGACAGAGTAGTATCTATGGCTACACCTTC
CDR3aa: CASSSGQSSIYGYTF

j_gene: TRBJ1-4
d_gene: -
abundance: -
v_gene: TRBV7-9
CDR3nt: TGTGCCAGCAGCTTATCTTCCCAGGCTGTAACTAATGAAAAACTGTTTTTT
CDR3aa: CASSLSSQAVTNEKLFF

j_gene: TRBJ1-2
d_gene: TRBD1
abundance: -
v_gene: TRBV19
CDR3nt: TGTGCCAGTAGTAACACCGGGACAGGGGCTAACTATGGCTACACCTTC
CDR3aa: CASSNTGTGANYGYTF

j_gene: TRBJ2-3
d_gene: TRBD1
abundance: -
v_gene: TRBV6-5
CDR3nt: TGTGCCAGCAGTCTGACAGGGGTGGGGTCAGATACGCAGTATTTT
CDR3aa: CASSLTGVGSDTQYF

j_gene: TRBJ1-5
d_gene: -
abundance: once
v_gene: TRBV3-1/TRBV3-2
CDR3nt: TGTGCCAGCAGCCAAGAATTTCCCGGGAGCAATCAGCCCCAGCATTTT
CDR3aa: CASSQEFPGSNQPQHF

j_gene: TRBJ2-4
d_gene: -
abundance: -
v_gene: TRBV20-1
CDR3nt: TGCAGTGCTAGAGGCCGACACTTGGAGTACTTC
CDR3aa: CSARGRHLEYF

j_gene: TRBJ2-7
d_gene: -
abundance: -
v_gene: TRBV19
CDR3nt: TGTGCCAGTAGTATAGGTCATACAGGGACGGACGAGCAGTACTTC
CDR3aa: CASSIGHTGTDEQYF